This T cell receptor (beta chain) originates from a study of cytomegalovirus exposure and HLA in healthy donors. Study overall: Researchers found that about 82% of 398 genotyped donors fell within the Caucasian-associated ancestry cluster. Study-wide results and limits: In a later analysis, CMV-associated beta chains were mostly HLA-associated, it appeared.

The PCR used 60 Vbeta and 13 Jbeta primers. Repertoires were generated with immunoSEQ multiplex PCR, while TCRdb's copy carries only in-frame clones and drops some. The data show fewer than 200,000 clones, roughly 87% seen once. Germline CDR1 is SGHTS and CDR2 is YDEGEE. The CDR3 is made up of 14 amino acids. The J segment lost 2 bases and the V segment lost 7 bases, leaving 8 bases of the junction unmatched. Note on this clone: No antigen is known for it.

The chain employs TRBV5-8 and TRBJ2-5, with TRBD2 matching 7 bases. The material sequenced was PBMCs. The source is a girl less than two years old in good health and CMV-seronegative. The CDR3 DNA sequence: TGTGCCAGCGGGCGGTTGGGACTACAAGAGACCCAGTACTTC. Residues: CASGRLGLQETQYF.